This T cell receptor beta chain was captured in a study of blood T cell repertoires in COVID-19. Profiling relied on immunoSEQ multiplex PCR, and the TCRdb table lists in-frame clones only, not all of them. Of about 360,000 clones detected, about 88% appear once; the ten largest clones hold 3%. Input material: peripheral blood. The receptor was isolated from a human donor in a cohort sampled during active COVID-19.

CDR3 sequence (DNA): TGCGCCAGCAGCCATCGACAGGGGGGGGGATTGAGGAATCAGCCCCAGCATTTT. This gives the protein CASSHRQGGGLRNQPQHF. This rearrangement joins TRBV4-1 to TRBJ1-5, with 9 nucleotides matching TRBD1. Unmatched junction bases numbered 13, after V lost 3 bases and J lost 4 bases. Germline lookup yields CDR1 MGHRA and CDR2 YSYEKL. The CDR3 has 18 amino acids.